This TCR beta chain came from a study of CD8 T cells in Susac syndrome. CDR1 and CDR2 from the germline V gene are MNHEY and SVGAGI. The CDR3 runs 17 residues. V lost 1 base to trimming and J lost 0 bases, with 13 bases between them. The multiple sclerosis controls were treatment-naive patients with relapsing-remitting disease that was stable or active. An amount of RNA that ranged from about 0.45 to 1 ug was reverse transcribed with random hexamers. A multiplex approach, immunoSEQ multiplex PCR, amplified TCR beta CDR3 across 54 Vbeta and 13 Jbeta. From the immunoSEQ multiplex PCR reads, TCRdb called clonotypes with MiXCR, one entry per CDR3 protein. The sample lists fewer than 350,000 distinct CDR3 sequences, 89% occurring once.

The chain recombines TRBV6-5 with TRBJ1-3; D perhaps matches TRBD1 (5 bases). The sample taken for sequencing was CD8+ T cells from PBMCs. The sequence was collected from a human donor with multiple sclerosis. CDR3 sequence reads: CASSYFRADSSGNTIYF. DNA of the CDR3: TGTGCCAGCAGTTACTTCCGGGCTGACAGCTCTGGAAACACCATATATTTT.